This T cell receptor beta chain came from a study of a mutant IDH1 vaccine in newly diagnosed glioma. As for this clone: Its matching antigen is unknown.

Profiling relied on immunoSEQ multiplex PCR, and the TCRdb table lists in-frame clones only, not all of them. Among 35,000 to 50,000 clones listed, approximately 90% were seen once. Time point noted: week 23, last vaccination. The investigators gave 300 ug of mutant IDH1 20-mer peptide in each vaccine dose, together with topical imiquimod. With 8 bases clipped from V and 1 base from J, the junction kept 4 bases outside the gene matches. CDR3 length: 13 amino acids. The germline V gene encodes CDR1 MDHEN and CDR2 SYDVKM. V usage is TRBV28 and J usage is TRBJ2-5; 7 bases match TRBD1. The sequence came from a man in his fifties with glioma. The sequencing here drew on PBMCs, taken from a glioma patient whose treatment included an IDH1 peptide vaccine. The CDR3 sequence: CASLHRGQETQYF. The DNA for the CDR3 is TGTGCCAGCCTACACAGGGGCCAAGAGACCCAGTACTTC.